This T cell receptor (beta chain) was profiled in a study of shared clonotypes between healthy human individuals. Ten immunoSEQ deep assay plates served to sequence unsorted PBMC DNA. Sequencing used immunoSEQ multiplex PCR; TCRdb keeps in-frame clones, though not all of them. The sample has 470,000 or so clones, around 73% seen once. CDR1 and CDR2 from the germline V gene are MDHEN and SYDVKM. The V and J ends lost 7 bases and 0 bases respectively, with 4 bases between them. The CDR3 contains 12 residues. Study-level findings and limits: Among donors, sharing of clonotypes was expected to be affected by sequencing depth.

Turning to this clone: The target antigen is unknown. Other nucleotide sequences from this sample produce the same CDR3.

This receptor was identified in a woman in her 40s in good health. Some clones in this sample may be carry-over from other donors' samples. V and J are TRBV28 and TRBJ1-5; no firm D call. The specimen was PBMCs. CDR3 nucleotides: TGTGCCAGCAAAGATAGCAATCAGCCCCAGCATTTT. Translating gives CASKDSNQPQHF.